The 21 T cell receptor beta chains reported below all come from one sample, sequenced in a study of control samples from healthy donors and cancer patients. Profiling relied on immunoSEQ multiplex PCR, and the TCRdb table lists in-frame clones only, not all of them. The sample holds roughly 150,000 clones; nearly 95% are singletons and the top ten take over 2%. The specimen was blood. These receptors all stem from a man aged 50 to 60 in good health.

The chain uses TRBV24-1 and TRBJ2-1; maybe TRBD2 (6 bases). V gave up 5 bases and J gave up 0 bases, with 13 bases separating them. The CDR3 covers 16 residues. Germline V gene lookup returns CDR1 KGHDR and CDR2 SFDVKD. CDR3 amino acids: CATSARGLNSYNEQFF. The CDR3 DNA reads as TGTGCCACCAGTGCCCGGGGACTTAACTCCTACAATGAGCAGTTCTTC.

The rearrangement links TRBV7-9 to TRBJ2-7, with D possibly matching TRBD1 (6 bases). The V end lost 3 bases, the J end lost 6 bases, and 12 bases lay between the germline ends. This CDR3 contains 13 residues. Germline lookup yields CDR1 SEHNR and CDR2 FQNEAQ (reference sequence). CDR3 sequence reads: CASSLDSIGEQYF. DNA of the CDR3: TGTGCCAGCAGCTTGGACAGTATTGGCGAGCAGTACTTC.

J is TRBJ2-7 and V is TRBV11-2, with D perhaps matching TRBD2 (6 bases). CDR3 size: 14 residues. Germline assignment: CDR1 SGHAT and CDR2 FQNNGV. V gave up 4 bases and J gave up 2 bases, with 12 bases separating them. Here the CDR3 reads CASSSFGGAYEQYF. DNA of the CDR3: TGTGCCAGCAGCTCGTTCGGGGGTGCCTACGAGCAGTACTTC.

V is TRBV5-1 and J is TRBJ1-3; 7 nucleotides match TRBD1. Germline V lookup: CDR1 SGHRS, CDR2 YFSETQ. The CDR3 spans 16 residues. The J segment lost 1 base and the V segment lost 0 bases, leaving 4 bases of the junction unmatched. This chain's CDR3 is CASSLGPQGSGNTIYF. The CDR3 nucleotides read TGCGCCAGCAGCTTGGGGCCACAGGGGTCTGGAAACACCATATATTTT.

The DNA of the CDR3 is TGCAGTGCTGCACAGGGGGGAGAGCAGTACTTC. Its protein product is CSAAQGGEQYF. The rearrangement links TRBV20-1 to TRBJ2-7; TRBD1 agrees at 8 bases. The CDR3 spans 11 residues. From germline, CDR1 is DFQATT and CDR2 SNEGSKA (reference sequence). V lost 5 bases to trimming and J lost 7 bases; unmatched junction nucleotides: 4.

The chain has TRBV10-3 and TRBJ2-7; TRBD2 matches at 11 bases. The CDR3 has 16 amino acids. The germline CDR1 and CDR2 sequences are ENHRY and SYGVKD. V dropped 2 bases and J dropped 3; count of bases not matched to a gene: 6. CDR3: CAISEARLAGGYEQYF. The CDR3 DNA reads TGTGCCATCAGTGAGGCCCGTCTAGCGGGAGGCTACGAGCAGTACTTC.

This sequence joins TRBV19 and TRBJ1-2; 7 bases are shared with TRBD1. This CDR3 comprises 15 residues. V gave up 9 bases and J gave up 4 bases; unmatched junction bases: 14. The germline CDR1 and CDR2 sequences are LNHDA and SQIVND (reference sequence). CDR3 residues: CASELAKGQFYGYTF. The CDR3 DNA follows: TGTGCCAGCGAACTAGCTAAGGGACAGTTCTATGGCTACACCTTC.

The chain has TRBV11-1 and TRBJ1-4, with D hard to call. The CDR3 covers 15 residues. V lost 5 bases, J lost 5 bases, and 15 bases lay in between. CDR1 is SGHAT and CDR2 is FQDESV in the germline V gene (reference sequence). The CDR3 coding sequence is TGTGCCAGCAGCCAGGAGCCCCTTTCCAATGAAAAACTGTTTTTT. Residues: CASSQEPLSNEKLFF.

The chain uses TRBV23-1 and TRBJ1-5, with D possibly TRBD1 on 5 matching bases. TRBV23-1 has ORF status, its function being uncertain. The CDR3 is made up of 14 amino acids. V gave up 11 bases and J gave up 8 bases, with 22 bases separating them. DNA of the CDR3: TGCGCCGTACTCCACCGGGACGCCGGAGAGCCCCAGCATTTT. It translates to CAVLHRDAGEPQHF.

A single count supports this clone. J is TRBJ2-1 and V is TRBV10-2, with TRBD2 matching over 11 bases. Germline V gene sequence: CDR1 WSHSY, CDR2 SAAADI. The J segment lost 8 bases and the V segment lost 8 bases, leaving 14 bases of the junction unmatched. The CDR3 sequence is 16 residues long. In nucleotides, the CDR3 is TGCGCCAGCTGGAAAGGCTCGACTAGCGGGATCTATGAGCAGTTCTTC. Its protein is CASWKGSTSGIYEQFF.

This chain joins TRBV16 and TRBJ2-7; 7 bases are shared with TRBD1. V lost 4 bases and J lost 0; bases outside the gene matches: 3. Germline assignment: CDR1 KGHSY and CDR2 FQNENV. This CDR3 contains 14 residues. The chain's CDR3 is CASSPQGDSYEQYF. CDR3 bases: TGTGCCAGCAGCCCCCAGGGGGACTCCTACGAGCAGTACTTC.

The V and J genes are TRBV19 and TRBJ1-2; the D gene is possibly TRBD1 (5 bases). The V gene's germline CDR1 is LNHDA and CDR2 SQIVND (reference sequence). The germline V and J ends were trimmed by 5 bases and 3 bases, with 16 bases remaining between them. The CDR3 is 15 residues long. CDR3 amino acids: CASSGPGTLDYGYTF. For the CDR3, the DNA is TGTGCCAGTAGTGGACCCGGGACTCTGGACTATGGCTACACCTTC.

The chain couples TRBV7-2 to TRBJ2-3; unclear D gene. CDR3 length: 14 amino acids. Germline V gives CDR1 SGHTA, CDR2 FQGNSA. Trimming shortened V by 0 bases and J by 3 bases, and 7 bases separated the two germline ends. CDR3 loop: CASSLASETDTQYF. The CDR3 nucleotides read TGTGCCAGCAGCTTAGCGTCGGAGACAGATACGCAGTATTTT. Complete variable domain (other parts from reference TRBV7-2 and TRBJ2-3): GAGVSQSPSNKVTEKGKDVELRCDPISGHTALYWYRQSLGQGLEFLIYFQGNSAPDKSGLPSDRFSAERTGGSVSTLTIQRTQQEDSAVYLCASSLASETDTQYFGPGTRLTVL.

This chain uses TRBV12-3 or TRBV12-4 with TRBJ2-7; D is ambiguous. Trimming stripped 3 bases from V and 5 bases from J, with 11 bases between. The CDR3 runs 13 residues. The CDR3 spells CASSFVRSDEQYF. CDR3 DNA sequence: TGTGCCAGCAGTTTCGTTAGGAGCGACGAGCAGTACTTC.

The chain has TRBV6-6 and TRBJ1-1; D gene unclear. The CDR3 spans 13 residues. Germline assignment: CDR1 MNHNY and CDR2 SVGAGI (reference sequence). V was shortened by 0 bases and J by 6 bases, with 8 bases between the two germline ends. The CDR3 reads CASSYSSLAEAFF. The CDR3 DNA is TGTGCCAGCAGTTACTCTTCACTGGCTGAAGCTTTCTTT.

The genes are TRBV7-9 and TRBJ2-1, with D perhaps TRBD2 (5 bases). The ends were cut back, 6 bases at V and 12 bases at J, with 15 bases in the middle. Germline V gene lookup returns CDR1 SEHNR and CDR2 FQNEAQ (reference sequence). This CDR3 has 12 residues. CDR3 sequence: CASRYGDYGQFF. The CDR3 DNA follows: TGTGCCAGCAGGTACGGGGATTATGGGCAGTTCTTC.

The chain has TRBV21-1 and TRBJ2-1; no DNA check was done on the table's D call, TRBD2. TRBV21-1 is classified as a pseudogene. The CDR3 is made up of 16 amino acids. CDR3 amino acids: CASNLPTSLPYNEQFF. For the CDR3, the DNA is TGTGCCAGCAACCTCCCTACTAGTTTGCCCTACAATGAGCAGTTCTTC.

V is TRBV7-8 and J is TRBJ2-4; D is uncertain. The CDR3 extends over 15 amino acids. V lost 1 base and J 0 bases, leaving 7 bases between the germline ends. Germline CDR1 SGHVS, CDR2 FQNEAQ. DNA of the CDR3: TGTGCCAGCAGCTTAGACTCGCTAGCCAAAAACATTCAGTACTTC. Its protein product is CASSLDSLAKNIQYF.

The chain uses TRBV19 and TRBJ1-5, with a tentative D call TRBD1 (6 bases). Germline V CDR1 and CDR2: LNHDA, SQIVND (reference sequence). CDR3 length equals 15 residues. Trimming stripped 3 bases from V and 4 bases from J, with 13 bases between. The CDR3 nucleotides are TGTGCCAGTAGTATCGTGGACAGCAGGAATCAGCCCCAGCATTTT. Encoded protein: CASSIVDSRNQPQHF. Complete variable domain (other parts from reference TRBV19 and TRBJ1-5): DGGITQSPKYLFRKEGQNVTLSCEQNLNHDAMYWYRQDPGQGLRLIYYSQIVNDFQKGDIAEGYSVSREKKESFPLTVTSAQKNPTAFYLCASSIVDSRNQPQHFGDGTRLSIL.

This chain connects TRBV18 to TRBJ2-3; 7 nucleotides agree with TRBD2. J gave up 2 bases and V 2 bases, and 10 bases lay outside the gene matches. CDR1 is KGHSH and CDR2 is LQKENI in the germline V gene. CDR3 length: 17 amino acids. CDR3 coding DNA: TGTGCCAGCTCACCAAGATCTGGAGCGGGATTCACAGATACGCAGTATTTT. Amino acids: CASSPRSGAGFTDTQYF.

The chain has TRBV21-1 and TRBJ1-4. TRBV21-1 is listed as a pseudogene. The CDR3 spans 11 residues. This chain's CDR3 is CASPSGEKLFF. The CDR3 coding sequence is TGTGCCAGCCCCTCTGGTGAAAAACTGTTTTTT.